These 29 T cell receptor beta chains were all obtained from the same sample, sequenced in a study of cytomegalovirus exposure and HLA in healthy donors (dated by TCRdb to about 2017). Library preparation used the immunoSEQ multiplex PCR assay. For the multiplex PCR, a mixture combining 60 forward primers for TCR Vbeta segments and 13 reverse primers for TCR Jbeta segments was used. The clones in this table, taken by TCRdb from immuneACCESS, are in-frame only. Not every clone is retained; where verified, under half of the shortfall comes from an unresolved V gene, and the cause of the rest is unknown. Within this sample are more than 150,000 clones, with roughly 82% of them counted one time only. The ten biggest clones cover 6.5% to 7.5% of the sample. The sample taken for sequencing was PBMCs. The receptors derive from a woman aged 45 to 65 in good health and CMV-seropositive.

This clone was observed a single time. The chain has TRBV7-6 and TRBJ2-7; D gene unclear. This CDR3 has 13 residues. Deletions cut 2 bases from V and 0 bases from J, with 5 bases between. Germline CDR1 reads SGHVS; CDR2 reads FNYEAQ. As DNA, the CDR3 is TGTGCCAGCAGCTTAAGTAGCTCCTACGAGCAGTACTTC. This sequence encodes CASSLSSSYEQYF.

This chain links TRBV6-6 with TRBJ2-7, with 9 nucleotides matching TRBD1. Losses at the gene ends were 1 base for V and 1 base for J; bases not matched to a gene: 5. CDR1 is MNHNY, CDR2 SVGAGI, per germline (reference sequence). The CDR3 contains 16 residues. The CDR3 sequence: CASSYWTGENSYEQYF. DNA for the CDR3: TGTGCCAGCAGTTACTGGACAGGGGAGAATTCCTACGAGCAGTACTTC.

A single count supports this clone. The chain couples TRBV27 to TRBJ1-5; D gene unclear. Germline V gives CDR1 MNHEY, CDR2 SMNVEV (reference sequence). The V gene lost 10 bases and the J gene lost 5 bases, with 21 bases spanning the gap. CDR3 size: 15 residues. The CDR3, as DNA: TGTGCCAAACCCGTCAGCGGAGGTGGCGATCAGCCCCAGCATTTT. Protein: CAKPVSGGGDQPQHF.

With respect to this clone: The junction departs from germline at one end; a sequencing error may be responsible. The chain couples TRBV29-1 to TRBJ1-1, with D possibly matching TRBD1 (5 bases). The CDR3 is 14 residues long. Looked up from germline, CDR1 is SQVTM and CDR2 is ANQGSEA. CDR3 bases: TGCAGCGTTGAAGGGCCAGGGATGAACACTGAAGCTTCCTTT. Residues: CSVEGPGMNTEASF.

The rearrangement joins TRBV6-1 to TRBJ1-1; weak D call: TRBD1 (5 bases). The CDR3 sequence is 12 residues long. Trimming took off 3 bases at V and 6 bases at J, with 8 bases between the two ends. Germline CDR1 is MNHNS and CDR2 is SASEGT. This CDR3 reads CASSDDSPEAFF. The DNA for the CDR3 is TGTGCCAGCAGTGATGACAGTCCTGAAGCTTTCTTT.

This chain connects TRBV5-1 to TRBJ2-3; the D gene is possibly TRBD1 (6 bases). The CDR3 is 15 amino acids. The V and J ends lost 0 bases and 4 bases respectively, with 12 bases between them. Germline loops: CDR1 SGHRS, CDR2 YFSETQ. This chain's CDR3 is CASSLGRSGADTQYF. CDR3 sequence (DNA): TGCGCCAGCAGCTTGGGGAGGTCAGGGGCAGATACGCAGTATTTT.

The V gene is TRBV7-2, the J gene TRBJ2-3; possible D gene TRBD1, 5 bases. Trimming removed 5 bases from V and 3 bases from J, with 12 bases in between. Germline V gene sequence: CDR1 SGHTA, CDR2 FQGNSA. CDR3 length: 14 residues. This CDR3 reads CASSLRKGTDTQYF. Here the CDR3 DNA reads TGTGCCAGCAGCCTGCGAAAGGGGACAGATACGCAGTATTTT.

The chain uses TRBV30 and TRBJ1-1; D is unclear. Germline V gene lookup returns CDR1 GTSNPN and CDR2 SVGIG (reference sequence). V was trimmed by 0 bases and J by 1 base, leaving 12 bases between them. This CDR3 comprises 15 residues. The CDR3 sequence: CAWSVGVRQNTEAFF. CDR3 bases: TGTGCCTGGAGTGTCGGGGTCAGGCAGAACACTGAAGCTTTCTTT.

The V and J genes are TRBV15 and TRBJ1-4; TRBD1 is a possible D gene (6 bases). The CDR3 sequence is 14 residues long. CDR1 LNHNV and CDR2 YYDKDF come from the germline V gene (reference sequence). V lost 3 bases to trimming and J lost 1 base, with 6 bases between them. For the CDR3, the DNA is TGTGCCACCAGCAGGACAGGAACTAATGAAAAACTGTTTTTT. Its translation: CATSRTGTNEKLFF.

In its sample, this clone was seen once. An end of the junction does not agree with germline; a read error may underlie this. Other nucleotide sequences from this sample produce the same CDR3. CDR3 loop: CASKPTGRTEAFF. The CDR3 DNA reads as TGTGCCAGCAAACCCACAGGGCGCACTGAGGCTTTCTTT. The rearrangement links TRBV6-1 to TRBJ1-1, with D possibly matching TRBD1 (6 bases). The CDR3 length is 13 residues. Germline V gene lookup returns CDR1 MNHNS and CDR2 SASEGT.

The chain employs TRBV7-2 and TRBJ2-7, with TRBD1 matching 8 bases. The junction had 4 bases not matched to a gene; V was cut back by 2 bases and J by 1 base. Germline V gene data show CDR1 as SGHTA and CDR2 as FQGNSA. The CDR3 loop spans 15 amino acids. This chain's CDR3 is CASSLRDRSSYEQYF. For the CDR3, the DNA is TGTGCCAGCAGCTTAAGGGACAGGAGTTCCTACGAGCAGTACTTC.

The chain's CDR3 is CASSEFRDATNEKLFF. In nucleotides, the CDR3 is TGTGCCAGCAGTGAATTCAGGGATGCAACTAATGAAAAACTGTTTTTT. The chain links TRBV2 to TRBJ1-4; possibly TRBD1 for D (5 bases). V was cut by 2 bases and J by 0 bases, with 10 bases left in between. Germline-derived CDR1 and CDR2 are SNHLY and FYNNEI. The length of the CDR3 is 16 residues. Looking up the rest from reference TRBV2 and TRBJ1-4 gives the full variable domain: EPEVTQTPSHQVTQMGQEVILRCVPISNHLYFYWYRQILGQKVEFLVSFYNNEISEKSEIFDDQFSVERPDGSNFTLKIRSTKLEDSAMYFCASSEFRDATNEKLFFGSGTQLSVL.

The chain has TRBV10-3 and TRBJ2-7, with TRBD1 matching over 7 bases. CDR3 length equals 13 residues. V lost 4 bases, J lost 6 bases, and 6 bases stayed unmatched. The germline V gene encodes CDR1 ENHRY and CDR2 SYGVKD. In DNA, the CDR3 is TGTGCCATCAGTGGAGACAGGGTGGCCGAGCAGTACTTC. Translated, it gives CAISGDRVAEQYF.

The gene calls are TRBV5-1 and TRBJ1-4; D not certain. Deletions cut 5 bases from V and 0 bases from J, with 11 bases between. The CDR3 is made up of 15 amino acids. Germline V gene sequence: CDR1 SGHRS, CDR2 YFSETQ. The CDR3 loop reads CASSPGSSTNEKLFF. In DNA form, the CDR3 reads TGCGCCAGCAGTCCCGGGTCTTCAACTAATGAAAAACTGTTTTTT.

This clone has just one count. The chain recombines TRBV7-6 with TRBJ1-1, with D uncertain. V lost 4 bases to trimming and J lost 5 bases, with 17 bases between them. Germline V lookup: CDR1 SGHVS, CDR2 FNYEAQ. The CDR3 is 15 residues long. The CDR3 region is CASSSSPGSLTEAFF. In DNA form, the CDR3 reads TGTGCCAGCAGCTCAAGCCCGGGGAGTTTGACTGAAGCTTTCTTT.

This clone has a single count. The rearrangement joins TRBV6-1 to TRBJ1-2, with TRBD1 as a possible D gene (6 bases). The CDR3 spans 15 residues. V lost 8 bases, J lost 5 bases, and 21 bases lay in between. Germline CDR1 reads MNHNS; CDR2 reads SASEGT. The CDR3 nucleotides are TGTGCCAGCTTTGCCCCAGGGGCGATTATTTATGGCTACACCTTC. This codes for CASFAPGAIIYGYTF.

The chain links TRBV7-8 to TRBJ2-1, with 12 bases lining up with TRBD2. The CDR3 extends over 16 amino acids. V shed 1 base and J 6 bases; nucleotides not matched to a gene: 4. Germline assignment: CDR1 SGHVS and CDR2 FQNEAQ. As DNA, the CDR3 is TGTGCCAGCAGCTTAGTACTAGCGGGGGGTGTCAATGAGCAGTTCTTC. Translating gives CASSLVLAGGVNEQFF.

The J gene is TRBJ1-1, the V gene TRBV5-1, with D tentatively TRBD1 (6 bases). V dropped 5 bases and J dropped 3 bases, with 14 bases sitting between them. Germline CDR1 reads SGHRS; CDR2 reads YFSETQ. The CDR3 sequence is 14 residues long. CDR3 DNA: TGCGCCAGCAGTCCGCAAAACAGGGACACTGAAGCTTTCTTT. It encodes CASSPQNRDTEAFF.

The chain links TRBV27 to TRBJ1-5; D is uncertain. Trimming pared 3 bases from V and 4 bases from J, leaving 10 bases between. CDR3 length: 14 residues. Germline V lookup: CDR1 MNHEY, CDR2 SMNVEV (reference sequence). The CDR3 nucleotides are TGTGCCAGCAGTTTCGCAGGTCTTAATCAGCCCCAGCATTTT. Its protein product is CASSFAGLNQPQHF.

The rearrangement uses TRBV25-1 and TRBJ2-7; 9 bases line up with TRBD1. Germline V lookup: CDR1 MGHDK, CDR2 SYGVNS. Trimming took 5 bases from V and 4 from J; bases not matched to a gene: 9. The CDR3 consists of 15 residues. CDR3 in DNA: TGTGCCAGCAGTCGAGGGGACAGGGAGTTTTACGAGCAGTACTTC. As protein: CASSRGDREFYEQYF.

The V call is TRBV5-1, the J call TRBJ2-3, with a tentative D call TRBD1 (6 bases). The CDR3 consists of 16 residues. CDR1 is SGHRS and CDR2 is YFSETQ in the germline V gene. Deletions cut 5 bases from V and 5 bases from J, with 21 bases between. The CDR3 DNA is TGCGCCAGCAGTAAAGACGGACAGATAGGCGGAGATACGCAGTATTTT. As protein: CASSKDGQIGGDTQYF.

This clone has only a few counts. The V call is TRBV29-1, the J call TRBJ1-1, with TRBD1 matching over 7 bases. Germline lookup yields CDR1 SQVTM and CDR2 ANQGSEA. V dropped 6 bases and J dropped 5; count of bases not matched to a gene: 9. The CDR3 length is 13 residues. DNA for the CDR3: TGCAGCGTCCGGACAGGTGGTAAGACTGAAGCTTTCTTT. It codes for CSVRTGGKTEAFF. The variable domain in full, with the rest retrieved from reference TRBV29-1 and TRBJ1-1, is SAVISQKPSRDICQRGTSLTIQCQVDSQVTMMFWYRQQPGQSLTLIATANQGSEATYESGFVIDKFPISRPNLTFSTLTVSNMSPEDSSIYLCSVRTGGKTEAFFGQGTRLTVV.

The chain joins TRBV9 to TRBJ2-3, with 11 nucleotides matching TRBD2. The CDR3 covers 15 residues. With V trimmed by 2 bases and J by 4 bases, 3 bases remained unmatched. CDR1 and CDR2 (germline): SGDLS, YYNGEE. The CDR3 sequence is CASSVSGGAADTQYF. The CDR3 DNA reads TGTGCCAGCAGCGTTAGCGGGGGGGCCGCAGATACGCAGTATTTT. Supplemented by reference TRBV9 and TRBJ2-3, the full variable domain reads DSGVTQTPKHLITATGQRVTLRCSPRSGDLSVYWYQQSLDQGLQFLIQYYNGEERAKGNILERFSAQQFPDLHSELNLSSLELGDSALYFCASSVSGGAADTQYFGPGTRLTVL.

The rearrangement uses TRBV29-1 and TRBJ2-6; 7 positions match TRBD1. Germline CDR1 and CDR2: SQVTM and ANQGSEA. The CDR3 has 14 residues. Trimming removed 5 bases from V and 2 bases from J; junction bases left unmatched: 3. The CDR3 protein is CSVFTGAGANVLTF. In nucleotides, the CDR3 is TGCAGCGTTTTCACAGGGGCTGGGGCCAACGTCCTGACTTTC.

The CDR3 loop reads CATSRVVVGTGVREQFF. CDR3 coding DNA: TGTGCCACCAGCAGAGTGGTAGTCGGGACAGGGGTCCGGGAGCAGTTCTTC. The V gene is TRBV15, the J gene TRBJ2-1; 10 nucleotides line up with TRBD1. From germline, CDR1 is LNHNV and CDR2 YYDKDF (reference sequence). After removal of 1 base from V and 10 bases from J, the junction contained 13 bases not matched to a gene. The CDR3 spans 17 residues.

This clone was found once. This chain joins TRBV30 and TRBJ2-1, with a tentative D call TRBD1 (5 bases). Per germline, CDR1 GTSNPN and CDR2 SVGIG (reference sequence). This CDR3 has 14 amino acids. V lost 2 bases and J 2 bases, leaving 10 bases between the germline ends. CDR3 sequence reads: CAWSRGGAYNEQFF. The CDR3 DNA is TGTGCCTGGAGTAGGGGCGGAGCCTACAATGAGCAGTTCTTC.

The V and J genes are TRBV10-3 and TRBJ2-1, with D possibly being TRBD1 (5 bases). V lost 0 bases and J 9 bases, leaving 15 bases between the germline ends. The CDR3 consists of 15 residues. Germline loops: CDR1 ENHRY, CDR2 SYGVKD. The CDR3, as DNA: TGTGCCATCAGTGAGTCGACTGGGGCATCCGGTGAGCAGTTCTTC. The encoded protein is CAISESTGASGEQFF.

The gene calls are TRBV2 and TRBJ1-1, with D maybe TRBD1 (5 bases). The V gene lost 2 bases and the J gene lost 11 bases, with 12 bases spanning the gap. The germline V gene has CDR1 SNHLY and CDR2 FYNNEI. The CDR3 length is 12 residues. The CDR3 DNA reads as TGTGCCAGCAGTGAAACAGGAGATTTGGCTTTCTTT. It is translated as CASSETGDLAFF.

The V call is TRBV11-2, the J call TRBJ1-2; D ambiguous. The length of the CDR3 is 14 residues. CDR1 is SGHAT, CDR2 FQNNGV, per germline. The V end lost 4 bases, the J end lost 3 bases, and 12 bases lay between the germline ends. The CDR3 protein is CASSSPQAHYGYTF. The CDR3, as DNA: TGTGCCAGCAGCTCACCTCAGGCCCACTATGGCTACACCTTC.